This is a list of T cell receptor beta chains from one sample in a study of blood T cells in healthy people across ages. One entry per CDR3 protein results from TCRdb running MiXCR on the 5' RACE reads. The sample consists of some 1,800,000 distinct CDR3 sequences, about two fifths of them appearing once. The specimen sequenced was blood. The receptors here all came from a human donor in good health. CDR3s include the opening cysteine and the closing phenylalanine or tryptophan. A D gene is named only where the DNA matches it firmly. Clone size appears in some rows only: once, few, many, or a class for an expanded clone.

abundance	v_gene	j_gene	d_gene	CDR3aa	CDR3nt
NA	TRBV5-1	TRBJ2-7	NA	CASSLGQTFDEQYF	TGCGCCAGCAGCTTAGGACAGACGTTCGACGAGCAGTACTTC
few	TRBV6-5	TRBJ2-1	NA	CASSYSILGRGDNEQFF	TGTGCCAGCAGTTACTCGATACTGGGACGGGGAGACAATGAGCAGTTCTTC
NA	TRBV9	TRBJ2-7	NA	CASSVSDGYEQYF	TGTGCCAGCAGCGTCTCGGACGGCTACGAGCAGTACTTC
few	TRBV30	TRBJ2-7	NA	CAWSVGPFQYF	TGTGCCTGGAGTGTAGGGCCATTTCAGTACTTC
NA	TRBV12-3/TRBV12-4	TRBJ1-4	NA	CASSLGLYTKLFF	TGTGCCAGCAGTCTTGGGCTCTACACGAAACTGTTTTTT
few	TRBV7-2	TRBJ1-4	NA	CASSLVRAAGDSEKLFF	TGTGCCAGCAGCTTAGTCCGAGCGGCAGGCGACTCAGAAAAACTGTTTTTT
few	TRBV4-3	TRBJ1-5	NA	CASSQDWTVNQPQHF	TGCGCCAGCAGCCAAGACTGGACAGTTAATCAGCCCCAGCATTTT
NA	TRBV12-3/TRBV12-4	TRBJ2-7	NA	CASSLVGHYYEQYF	TGTGCCAGCAGTTTAGTGGGACATTACTACGAGCAGTACTTC
NA	TRBV12-3/TRBV12-4	TRBJ2-3	NA	CASSLRRADAQYF	TGTGCCAGCAGTTTAAGGCGAGCAGATGCGCAGTATTTT
few	TRBV7-9	TRBJ2-6	NA	CASNRQGPSGANVLTF	TGTGCCAGCAACAGGCAGGGTCCCTCTGGGGCCAACGTCCTGACTTTC
NA	TRBV12-3/TRBV12-4	TRBJ1-2	NA	CASSFGEHYGYTF	TGTGCCAGCAGTTTCGGGGAGCACTATGGCTACACCTTC
NA	TRBV7-2	TRBJ2-1	NA	CASSLRARNEQFF	TGTGCCAGCAGCTTACGGGCTAGGAATGAGCAGTTCTTC
few	TRBV10-3	TRBJ1-2	TRBD1	CAISERGQGLDGYTF	TGTGCCATCAGTGAGCGGGGACAGGGGCTCGACGGTTACACCTTC
NA	TRBV28	TRBJ1-2	TRBD1	CASSVHRGGGYTF	TGTGCCAGCAGTGTCCACAGGGGAGGAGGCTACACCTTC
many	TRBV20-1	TRBJ2-1	TRBD2	CSARRTSDEQFF	TGCAGTGCTAGGAGGACTAGTGATGAGCAGTTCTTC
NA	TRBV27	TRBJ2-1	NA	CASSLWGAHNEQFF	TGTGCCAGCAGTTTGTGGGGGGCCCACAATGAGCAGTTCTTC
NA	TRBV20-1	TRBJ2-7	NA	CSASEGPLPEQYF	TGCAGTGCTAGTGAGGGACCTCTCCCCGAGCAGTACTTC
few	TRBV29-1	TRBJ2-7	TRBD1	CSVAGGGLDEQYF	TGCAGCGTCGCAGGGGGCGGTCTGGACGAGCAGTACTTC
once	TRBV2	TRBJ2-5	TRBD1	CASSGGQGALVQETQYF	TGTGCCAGCAGTGGGGGGCAGGGGGCCCTAGTCCAAGAGACCCAGTACTTC
NA	TRBV10-3	TRBJ1-2	TRBD1	CAISDWQGGDGYTF	TGTGCCATCAGTGATTGGCAGGGGGGAGATGGCTACACCTTC
NA	TRBV27	TRBJ1-1	NA	CASNEGTEAFF	TGTGCCAGCAACGAAGGAACTGAAGCTTTCTTT
NA	TRBV4-2	TRBJ1-2	NA	CASSQDPGESYGYTF	TGTGCCAGCAGCCAAGATCCAGGCGAAAGCTATGGCTACACCTTC
many	TRBV6-4	TRBJ2-3	TRBD2	CASSDTSGGADTQYF	TGTGCCAGCAGTGACACTAGCGGGGGGGCAGATACGCAGTATTTT
many	TRBV4-2	TRBJ2-1	NA	CASSQEYGDRQFF	TGTGCCAGCAGCCAAGAGTACGGCGACCGGCAGTTCTTC